Here is one T cell receptor beta chain with its context. What it recognizes is unknown. 13 Jbeta primers and 60 Vbeta primers were used for the PCR. The data were produced by immunoSEQ multiplex PCR, yet TCRdb's version contains in-frame clones alone and is incomplete. The table shows 150,000 to 200,000 clones, with around 84% occurring only once. Each donor was healthy, and each was a bone marrow donor. This sample was taken from a study of cytomegalovirus exposure and HLA in healthy donors. Study-wide results and limits: Researchers reportedly found TCR beta sequences accurately predicted most subjects' HLA-A and HLA-B alleles. Altogether, 150 to 200 TCR beta chains were recorded as cytomegalovirus-associated.

V lost 4 bases to trimming and J lost 4 bases, with 6 bases between them. Germline V CDR1 and CDR2: SGHNT, YYREEE (reference sequence). The CDR3 length is 11 residues. The source material was PBMCs. The source is a man younger than 35 in good health and CMV-seronegative. This chain uses TRBV5-4 with TRBJ2-7; no reliable D call. The CDR3 region is CASSLYYEQYF. DNA of the CDR3: TGTGCCAGCAGCCTCTATTACGAGCAGTACTTC.